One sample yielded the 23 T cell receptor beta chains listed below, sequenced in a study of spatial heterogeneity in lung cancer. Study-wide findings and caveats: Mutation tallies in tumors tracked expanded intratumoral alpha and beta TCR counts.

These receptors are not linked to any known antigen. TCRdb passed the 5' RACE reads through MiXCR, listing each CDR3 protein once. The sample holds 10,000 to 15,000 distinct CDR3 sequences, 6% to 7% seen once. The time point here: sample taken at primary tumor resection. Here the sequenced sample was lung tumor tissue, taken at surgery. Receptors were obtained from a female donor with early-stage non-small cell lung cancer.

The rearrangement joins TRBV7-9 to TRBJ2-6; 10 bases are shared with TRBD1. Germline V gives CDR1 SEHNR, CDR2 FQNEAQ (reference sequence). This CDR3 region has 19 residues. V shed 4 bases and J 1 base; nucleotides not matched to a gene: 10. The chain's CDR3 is CASSSTGGPTRSGANVLTF. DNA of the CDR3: TGTGCCAGCAGCTCGACAGGGGGCCCCACCCGGTCTGGGGCCAACGTCCTGACTTTC.

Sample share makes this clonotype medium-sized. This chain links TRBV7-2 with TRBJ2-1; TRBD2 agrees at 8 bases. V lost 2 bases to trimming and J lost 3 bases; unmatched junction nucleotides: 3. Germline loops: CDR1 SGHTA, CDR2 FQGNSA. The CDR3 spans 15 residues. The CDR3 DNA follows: TGTGCCAGCAGCTTAAGCGGGGGAAACTACAATGAGCAGTTCTTC. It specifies CASSLSGGNYNEQFF.

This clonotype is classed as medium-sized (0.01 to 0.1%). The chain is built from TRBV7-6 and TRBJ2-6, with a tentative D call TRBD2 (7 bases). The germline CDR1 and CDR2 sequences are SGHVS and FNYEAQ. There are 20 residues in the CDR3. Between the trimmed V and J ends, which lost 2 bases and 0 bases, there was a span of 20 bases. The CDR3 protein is CASSLIPGGGTSSGANVLTF. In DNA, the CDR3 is TGTGCCAGCAGCTTAATTCCGGGGGGCGGGACAAGCTCTGGGGCCAACGTCCTGACTTTC.

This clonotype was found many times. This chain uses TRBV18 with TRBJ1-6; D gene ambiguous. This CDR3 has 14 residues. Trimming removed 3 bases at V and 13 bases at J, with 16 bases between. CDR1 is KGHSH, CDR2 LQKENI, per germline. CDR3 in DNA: TGTGCCAGCTCACCGCCCAGCCAATCCGGGCCCCTCCACTTT. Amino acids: CASSPPSQSGPLHF. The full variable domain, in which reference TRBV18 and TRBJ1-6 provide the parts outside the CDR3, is NAGVMQNPRHLVRRRGQEARLRCSPMKGHSHVYWYRQLPEEGLKFMVYLQKENIIDESGMPKERFSAEFPKEGPSILRIQQVVRGDSAAYFCASSPPSQSGPLHFGNGTRLTVT.

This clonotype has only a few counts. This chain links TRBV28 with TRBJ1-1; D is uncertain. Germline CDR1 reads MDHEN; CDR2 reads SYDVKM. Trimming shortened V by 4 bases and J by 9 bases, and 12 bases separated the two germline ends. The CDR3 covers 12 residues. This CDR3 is CASSYGVRQAFF. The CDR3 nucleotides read TGTGCCAGCAGTTACGGGGTCAGGCAAGCTTTCTTT.

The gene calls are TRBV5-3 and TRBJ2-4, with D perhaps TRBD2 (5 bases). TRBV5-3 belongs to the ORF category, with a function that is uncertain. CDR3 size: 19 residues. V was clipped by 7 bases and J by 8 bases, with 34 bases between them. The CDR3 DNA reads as TGTGCCAGAGGACTGACCCCCAATCCATCCTCAGCGTTGAACGACATTCAGTACTTC. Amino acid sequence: CARGLTPNPSSALNDIQYF.

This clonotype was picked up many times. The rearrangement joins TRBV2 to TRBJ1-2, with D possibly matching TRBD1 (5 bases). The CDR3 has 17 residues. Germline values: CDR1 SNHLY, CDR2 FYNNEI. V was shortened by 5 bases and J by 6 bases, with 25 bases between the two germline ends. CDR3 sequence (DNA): TGTGCCAGCAGTAGAATTGAAACTGGGACCGAAGGAGATGGCTACACCTTC. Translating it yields CASSRIETGTEGDGYTF.

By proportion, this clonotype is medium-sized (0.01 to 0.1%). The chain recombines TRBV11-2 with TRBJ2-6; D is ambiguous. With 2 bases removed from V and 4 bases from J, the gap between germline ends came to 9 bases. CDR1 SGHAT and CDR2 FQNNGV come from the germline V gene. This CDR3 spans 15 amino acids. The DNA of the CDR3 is TGTGCCAGCAGCTTAAATCGTCGGGGGGCCAACGTCCTGACTTTC. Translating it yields CASSLNRRGANVLTF.

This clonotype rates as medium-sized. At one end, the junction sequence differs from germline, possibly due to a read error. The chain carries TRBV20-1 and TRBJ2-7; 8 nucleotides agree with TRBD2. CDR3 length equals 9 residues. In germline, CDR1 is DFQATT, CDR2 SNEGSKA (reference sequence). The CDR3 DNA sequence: TGCAGTGCTAGTCCGGGACTAGGCTTC. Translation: CSASPGLGF.

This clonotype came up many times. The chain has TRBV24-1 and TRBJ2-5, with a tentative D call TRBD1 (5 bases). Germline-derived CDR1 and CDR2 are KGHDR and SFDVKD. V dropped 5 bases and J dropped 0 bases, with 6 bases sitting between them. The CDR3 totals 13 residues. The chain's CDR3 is CATSVRDQETQYF. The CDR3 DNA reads TGTGCCACCAGTGTCAGGGACCAAGAGACCCAGTACTTC.

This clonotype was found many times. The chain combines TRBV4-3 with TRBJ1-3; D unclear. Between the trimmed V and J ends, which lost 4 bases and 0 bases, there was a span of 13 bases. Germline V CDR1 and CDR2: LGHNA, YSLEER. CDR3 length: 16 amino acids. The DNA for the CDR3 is TGCGCCAGCAGCCCAAGAGGAAGAGGCTCTGGAAACACCATATATTTT. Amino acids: CASSPRGRGSGNTIYF.

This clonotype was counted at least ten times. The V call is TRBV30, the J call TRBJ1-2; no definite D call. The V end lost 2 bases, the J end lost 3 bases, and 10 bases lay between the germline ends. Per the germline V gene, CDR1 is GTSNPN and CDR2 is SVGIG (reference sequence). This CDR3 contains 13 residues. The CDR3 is CAWSYRTHYGYTF. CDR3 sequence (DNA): TGTGCCTGGAGTTACCGGACCCACTATGGCTACACCTTC.

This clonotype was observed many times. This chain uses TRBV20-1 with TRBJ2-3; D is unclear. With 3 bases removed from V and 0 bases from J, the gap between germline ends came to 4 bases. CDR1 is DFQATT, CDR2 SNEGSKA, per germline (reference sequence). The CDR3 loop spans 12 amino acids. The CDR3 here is CSASASTDTQYF. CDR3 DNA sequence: TGCAGTGCTAGCGCTAGCACAGATACGCAGTATTTT.

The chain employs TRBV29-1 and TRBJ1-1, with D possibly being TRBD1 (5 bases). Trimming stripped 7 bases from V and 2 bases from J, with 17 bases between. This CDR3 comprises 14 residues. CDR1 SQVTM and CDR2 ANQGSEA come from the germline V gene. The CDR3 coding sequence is TGCAGCGCGAGACAAGGGACCTATAACACTGAAGCTTTCTTT. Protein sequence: CSARQGTYNTEAFF.

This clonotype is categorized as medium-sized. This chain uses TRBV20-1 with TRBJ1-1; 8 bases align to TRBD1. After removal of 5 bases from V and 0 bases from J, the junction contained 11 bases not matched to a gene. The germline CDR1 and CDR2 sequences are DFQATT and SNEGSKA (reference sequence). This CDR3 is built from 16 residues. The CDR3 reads CSALPFDRGMNTEAFF. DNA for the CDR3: TGCAGTGCTCTCCCTTTTGACAGGGGAATGAACACTGAAGCTTTCTTT.

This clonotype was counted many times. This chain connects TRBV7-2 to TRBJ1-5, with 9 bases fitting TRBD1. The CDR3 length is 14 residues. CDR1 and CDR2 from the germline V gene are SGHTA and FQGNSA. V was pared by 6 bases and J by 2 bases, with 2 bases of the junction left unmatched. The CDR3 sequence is CASRRDRGNQPQHF. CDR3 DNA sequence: TGTGCCAGCAGACGGGACAGGGGCAATCAGCCCCAGCATTTT.

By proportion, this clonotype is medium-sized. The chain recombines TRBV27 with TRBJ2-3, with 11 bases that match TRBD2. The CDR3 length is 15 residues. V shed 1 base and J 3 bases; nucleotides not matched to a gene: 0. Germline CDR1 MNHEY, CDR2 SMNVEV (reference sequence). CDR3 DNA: TGTGCCAGCAGTTTATTAGCGGGAGGGACAGATACGCAGTATTTT. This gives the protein CASSLLAGGTDTQYF.

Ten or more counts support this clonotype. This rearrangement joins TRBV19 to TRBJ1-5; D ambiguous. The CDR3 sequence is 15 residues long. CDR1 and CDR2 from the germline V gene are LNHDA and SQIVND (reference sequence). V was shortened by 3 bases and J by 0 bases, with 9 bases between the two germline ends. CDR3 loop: CASSMQIYSNQPQHF. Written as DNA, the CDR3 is TGTGCCAGTAGTATGCAGATTTATAGCAATCAGCCCCAGCATTTT.

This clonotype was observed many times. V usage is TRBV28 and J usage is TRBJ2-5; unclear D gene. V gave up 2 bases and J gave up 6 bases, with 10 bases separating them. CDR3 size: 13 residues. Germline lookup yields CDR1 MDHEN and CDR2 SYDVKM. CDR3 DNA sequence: TGTGCCAGCAGTTTAGGGGAAAGGAAGACCCAGTACTTC. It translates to CASSLGERKTQYF.

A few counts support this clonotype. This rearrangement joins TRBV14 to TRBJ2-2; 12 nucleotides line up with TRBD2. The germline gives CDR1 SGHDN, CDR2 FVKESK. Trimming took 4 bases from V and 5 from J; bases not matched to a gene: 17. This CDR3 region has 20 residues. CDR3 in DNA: TGTGCCAGCAGCCCCCGACTAGCGGGGGACCTCTTTGGGATTACCGGGGAGCTGTTTTTT. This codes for CASSPRLAGDLFGITGELFF.

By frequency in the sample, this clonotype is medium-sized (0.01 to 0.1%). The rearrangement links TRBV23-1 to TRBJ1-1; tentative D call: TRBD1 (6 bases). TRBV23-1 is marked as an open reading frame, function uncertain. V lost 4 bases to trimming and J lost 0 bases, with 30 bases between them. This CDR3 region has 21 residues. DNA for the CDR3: TGCGCCAGCAGTCTACCCCCAGACGGGACACGCACACAAATCATGAACACTGAAGCTTTCTTT. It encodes CASSLPPDGTRTQIMNTEAFF.

Here the CDR3 reads CAISESGNEQFF. The CDR3 DNA reads TGTGCCATCAGTGAGTCGGGCAATGAGCAGTTCTTC. The chain uses TRBV10-3 and TRBJ2-1; D gene uncertain. CDR1 is ENHRY and CDR2 is SYGVKD in the germline V gene. The V end lost 0 bases, the J end lost 6 bases, and 3 bases lay between the germline ends. The CDR3 spans 12 residues.

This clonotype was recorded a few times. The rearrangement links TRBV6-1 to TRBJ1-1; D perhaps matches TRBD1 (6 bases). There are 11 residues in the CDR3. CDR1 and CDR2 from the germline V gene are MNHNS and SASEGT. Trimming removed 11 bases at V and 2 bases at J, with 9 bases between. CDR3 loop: CAGGGNTEAFF. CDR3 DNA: TGTGCCGGAGGGGGTAACACTGAAGCTTTCTTT.